The 8 T cell receptor beta chains below come from one sample, sequenced in a study of CD8+CD57+ T cells in acquired aplastic anemia. TCR beta VDJ and CDR3 were profiled, and genomic DNA was the template. TCRdb re-called the reads through MiXCR, storing one row per CDR3 protein. Of some 45,000 distinct CDR3 sequences in the sample, 55% to 80% were seen once. Sequences were obtained from sorted CD4+, CD8+, or CD8+CD57+ T cells (not recorded which) from PBMCs. Every receptor here comes from a human donor in good health, serving as a control.

The rearrangement uses TRBV29-1 and TRBJ1-1, with D uncertain. V lost 4 bases to trimming and J lost 8 bases, with 8 bases between them. This CDR3 has 10 residues. Looked up from germline, CDR1 is SQVTM and CDR2 is ANQGSEA. The CDR3 loop reads CSVGTEEAFF. The CDR3 region has the DNA TGCAGCGTTGGAACAGAAGAAGCTTTCTTT.

The gene calls are TRBV29-1 and TRBJ1-2, with D uncertain. Trimming pared 0 bases from V and 4 bases from J, leaving 12 bases between. The CDR3 has 14 residues. The germline V gene encodes CDR1 SQVTM and CDR2 ANQGSEA. This CDR3 reads CSVEESGFGYGYTF. CDR3 bases: TGCAGCGTTGAAGAATCGGGTTTTGGCTATGGCTACACCTTC.

In its sample, this clonotype was seen many times. The genes are TRBV7-3 and TRBJ2-5; 9 nucleotides align to TRBD2. Germline CDR1 SGHTA, CDR2 FQGTGA. CDR3 length: 15 residues. The V segment lost 6 bases and the J segment 4 bases; nucleotides outside the gene matches: 9. The CDR3 DNA sequence: TGTGCCAGCAGTTCTAGCGGGACTTGGGGAGAGACCCAGTACTTC. This gives the protein CASSSSGTWGETQYF.

The CDR3 reads CSASEGYGYTF. The CDR3 DNA reads TGCAGTGCTTCGGAAGGCTATGGCTACACCTTC. This chain connects TRBV20-1 to TRBJ1-2; D call uncertain. Trimming removed 5 bases at V and 4 bases at J, with 8 bases between. Germline V CDR1 and CDR2: DFQATT, SNEGSKA (reference sequence). CDR3 length: 11 residues.

This clonotype was seen ten or more times. This chain links TRBV12-3 or TRBV12-4 with TRBJ2-2; D is possibly TRBD1 (6 bases). The V and J ends lost 1 base and 4 bases respectively, with 10 bases between them. This CDR3 has 15 residues. CDR3 DNA sequence: TGTGCCAGCAGTTTAGGAACAGGGATCACCGGGGAGCTGTTTTTT. It codes for CASSLGTGITGELFF.

This clonotype appeared once. The gene calls are TRBV24-1 and TRBJ1-2; D remains ambiguous. This CDR3 region has 12 residues. Per the germline V gene, CDR1 is KGHDR and CDR2 is SFDVKD. V was trimmed by 7 bases and J by 4 bases, leaving 9 bases between them. The CDR3 DNA sequence: TGTGCCACCAGCCTTGAAGGCTATGGCTACACCTTC. It translates to CATSLEGYGYTF.

DNA for the CDR3: TGTGCCTGGAGTGTACTTCTCCAGGTGAATTCACCCCTCCACTTT. Translated: CAWSVLLQVNSPLHF. The rearrangement joins TRBV30 to TRBJ1-6; D not certain. This CDR3 has 15 residues. From germline, CDR1 is GTSNPN and CDR2 SVGIG (reference sequence). V was trimmed by 0 bases and J by 7 bases, leaving 13 bases between them.

This rearrangement joins TRBV20-1 to TRBJ2-5; D perhaps matches TRBD1 (6 bases). The CDR3 is made up of 14 amino acids. The V end lost 3 bases, the J end lost 2 bases, and 13 bases lay between the germline ends. CDR1 is DFQATT, CDR2 SNEGSKA, per germline (reference sequence). CDR3 sequence reads: CSASGPGQQETQYF. The CDR3 nucleotides are TGCAGTGCTAGTGGCCCCGGACAGCAAGAGACCCAGTACTTC.